Only one count was recorded for the clone carrying this T cell receptor beta chain. Its antigen is currently unknown. The data derive from a study of cytomegalovirus exposure and HLA in healthy donors. Study conclusions and caveats: Certain indistinguishable V segments, among them TRBV6-2 and TRBV6-3, were excluded. Further analysis was carried out later, and it showed several of the most significant clusters appearing linked to common viral pathogens.

Trimming cost V 2 bases and J 4 bases; bases outside gene matches: 7. Germline V CDR1 and CDR2: SGDLS, YYNGEE. This CDR3 is built from 15 residues. The PCR used 60 Vbeta and 13 Jbeta primers. Original data processing: Around 10 million shared chains were among approximately 80 million unique TCR beta chains counted in a later analysis. The protocol was immunoSEQ multiplex PCR, while the TCRdb copy is restricted to in-frame clones and leaves out a portion. For V, J and clone size, that table is used; D and trimming come from the DNA. The repertoire holds 140,000 or so clones, with 75% to 90% as singletons.

This chain uses TRBV9 with TRBJ2-3; 7 bases map to TRBD1. The clonotype comes from a female donor in good health and CMV-seronegative. The sample taken for sequencing was PBMCs. The CDR3 DNA reads TGTGCCAGCAGCGTCCGCCGACAGGGAGCAGATACGCAGTATTTT. Translating gives CASSVRRQGADTQYF.